This T cell receptor (beta chain) stems from a study of T cells after yellow fever vaccination. Study at large: With SMART-Seq v4 Ultra Low Input, the fractions containing low cell numbers were prepared. Study-level points and caveats: A weaker secondary response peaked on day 5, the primary on day 15.

The CDR3 runs 15 residues. The V end lost 5 bases, the J end lost 1 base, and 14 bases lay between the germline ends. TCR cDNA, made by 5'RACE template switching, carried an added universal primer site and UMIs. TCRdb analysed the 5' RACE reads with MiXCR anew, one entry per CDR3 protein. The profile covers 200,000 to 300,000 distinct CDR3 sequences, with over 10% appearing a single time and around 0.55% taken by the ten largest. Turning to this clonotype: Its antigen remains unidentified.

This chain links TRBV12-3 or TRBV12-4 with TRBJ1-1; D not resolved. The clonotype was recovered from a man aged 30 to 45 who received the YFV17D yellow fever vaccine. This specimen consisted of CD4+ T cells sorted from PBMCs, obtained 45 days after the yellow fever booster vaccination. This chain's CDR3 is CASSTWLAANTEAFF. The CDR3 DNA follows: TGTGCCAGCAGTACCTGGCTGGCAGCGAACACTGAAGCTTTCTTT.